This record looks at one T cell receptor beta chain sequence and its context. The antigen is not known. The data are from a study of T cells in pancreatic ductal adenocarcinoma. Study outcomes and limitations: Tumor and blood clonality did not differ significantly, about 0.1 versus 0.071.

The selected patients with pancreatic ductal adenocarcinoma had surgery but no neoadjuvant therapy. Germline assignment: CDR1 KGHSH and CDR2 LQKENI. Trimming left V 9 bases short and J 3 bases short, with 15 bases between. CDR3 length: 14 residues. The table came from immunoSEQ multiplex PCR; TCRdb's copy has only in-frame clones and leaves some out. The table has over 100,000 clones, about 95% seen once; the top ten hold 2.5% to 3.5%. The chain carries TRBV18 and TRBJ1-5; D unclear. Sequences were obtained from PBMCs. The clonotype originates from a human donor with pancreatic ductal adenocarcinoma. DNA of the CDR3: TGTGCCAGTCACAGTGCTCTGGACAATCAGCCCCAGCATTTT. Its protein product is CASHSALDNQPQHF.